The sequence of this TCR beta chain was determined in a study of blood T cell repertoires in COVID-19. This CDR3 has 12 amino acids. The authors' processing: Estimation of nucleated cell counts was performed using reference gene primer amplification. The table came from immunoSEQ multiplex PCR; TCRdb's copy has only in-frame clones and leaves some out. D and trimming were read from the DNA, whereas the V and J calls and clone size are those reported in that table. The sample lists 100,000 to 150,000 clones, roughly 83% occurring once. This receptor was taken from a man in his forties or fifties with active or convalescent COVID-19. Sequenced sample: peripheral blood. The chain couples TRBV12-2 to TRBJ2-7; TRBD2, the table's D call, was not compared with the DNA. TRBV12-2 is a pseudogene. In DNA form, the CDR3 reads TGTGCAAGTCGCCCCCGCTCCTACGAGCAGTACTTC. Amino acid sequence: CASRPRSYEQYF.